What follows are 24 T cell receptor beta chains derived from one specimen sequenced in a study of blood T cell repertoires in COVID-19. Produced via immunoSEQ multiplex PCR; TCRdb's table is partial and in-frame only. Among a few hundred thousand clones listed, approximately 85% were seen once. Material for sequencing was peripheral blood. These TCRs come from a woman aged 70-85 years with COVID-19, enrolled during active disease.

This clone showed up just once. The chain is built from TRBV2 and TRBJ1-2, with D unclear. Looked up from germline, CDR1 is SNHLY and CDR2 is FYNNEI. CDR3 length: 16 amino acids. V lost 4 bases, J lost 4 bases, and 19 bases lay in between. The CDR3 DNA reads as TGTGCCAGCAGTGGAAGCGGGGAGGCAGGAGGCTATGGCTACACCTTC. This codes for CASSGSGEAGGYGYTF.

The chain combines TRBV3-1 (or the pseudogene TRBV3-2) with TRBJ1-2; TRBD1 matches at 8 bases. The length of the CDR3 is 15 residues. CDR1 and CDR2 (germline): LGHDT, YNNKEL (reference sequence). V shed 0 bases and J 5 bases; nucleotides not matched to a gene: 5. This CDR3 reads CASSQETGAGYGYTF. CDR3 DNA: TGTGCCAGCAGCCAAGAGACAGGGGCGGGGTATGGCTACACCTTC.

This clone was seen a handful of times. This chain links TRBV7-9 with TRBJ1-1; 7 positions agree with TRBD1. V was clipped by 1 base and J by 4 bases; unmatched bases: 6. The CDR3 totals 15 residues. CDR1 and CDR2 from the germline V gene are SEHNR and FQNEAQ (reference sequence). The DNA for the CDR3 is TGTGCCAGCAGCTTAGTTGGACAGGTTAGCACTGAAGCTTTCTTT. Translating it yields CASSLVGQVSTEAFF.

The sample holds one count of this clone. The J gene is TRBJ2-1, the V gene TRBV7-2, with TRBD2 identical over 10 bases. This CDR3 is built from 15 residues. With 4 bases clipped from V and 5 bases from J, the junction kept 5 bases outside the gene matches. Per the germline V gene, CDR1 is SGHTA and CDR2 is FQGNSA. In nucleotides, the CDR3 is TGTGCCAGCAGCTCCGAGCGGGGGGGCCACAATGAGCAGTTCTTC. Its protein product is CASSSERGGHNEQFF.

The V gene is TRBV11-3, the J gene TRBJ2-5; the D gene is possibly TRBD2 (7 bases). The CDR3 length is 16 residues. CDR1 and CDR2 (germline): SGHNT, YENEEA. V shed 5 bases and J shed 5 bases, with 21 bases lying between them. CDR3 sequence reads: CASSPPVRGGGETQYF. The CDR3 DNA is TGTGCCAGCAGCCCGCCCGTGAGGGGGGGTGGCGAGACCCAGTACTTC.

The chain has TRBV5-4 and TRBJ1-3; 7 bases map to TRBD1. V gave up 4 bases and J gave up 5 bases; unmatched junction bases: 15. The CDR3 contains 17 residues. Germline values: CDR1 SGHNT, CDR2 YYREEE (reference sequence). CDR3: CASSPSTTGLSRNTIYF. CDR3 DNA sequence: TGTGCCAGCAGCCCCTCAACGACAGGGCTTTCAAGAAACACCATATATTTT.

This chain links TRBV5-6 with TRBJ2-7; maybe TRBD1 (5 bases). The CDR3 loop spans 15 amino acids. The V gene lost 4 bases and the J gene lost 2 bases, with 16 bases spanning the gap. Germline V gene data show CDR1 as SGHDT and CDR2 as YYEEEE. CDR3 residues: CASSTVFRGTYEQYF. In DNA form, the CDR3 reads TGTGCCAGCAGCACGGTCTTTAGGGGTACCTACGAGCAGTACTTC. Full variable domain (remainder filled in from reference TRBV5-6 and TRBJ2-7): DAGVTQSPTHLIKTRGQQVTLRCSPKSGHDTVSWYQQALGQGPQFIFQYYEEEERQRGNFPDRFSGHQFPNYSSELNVNALLLGDSALYLCASSTVFRGTYEQYFGPGTRLTVT.

The CDR3 spells CASSRSDYGYTF. The CDR3 bases are TGTGCCAGCAGCCGGTCAGACTATGGCTACACCTTC. This chain joins TRBV3-1 (or the pseudogene TRBV3-2) and TRBJ1-2; D call uncertain. Germline CDR1 reads LGHDT; CDR2 reads YNNKEL (reference sequence). V was trimmed by 4 bases and J by 3 bases, leaving 6 bases between them. This CDR3 has 12 residues.

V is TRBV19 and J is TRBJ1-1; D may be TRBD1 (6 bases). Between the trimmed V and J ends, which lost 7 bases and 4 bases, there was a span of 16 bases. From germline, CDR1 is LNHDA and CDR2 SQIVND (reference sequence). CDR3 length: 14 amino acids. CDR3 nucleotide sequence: TGTGCCAGTAATAGAGGGGGTTGGGGCACTGAAGCTTTCTTT. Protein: CASNRGGWGTEAFF.

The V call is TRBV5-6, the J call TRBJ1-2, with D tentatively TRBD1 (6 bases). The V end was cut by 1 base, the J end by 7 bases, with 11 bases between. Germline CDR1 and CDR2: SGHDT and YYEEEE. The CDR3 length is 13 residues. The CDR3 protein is CASSLSTGSGYTF. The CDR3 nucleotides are TGTGCCAGCAGCTTGAGTACAGGGAGTGGCTACACCTTC. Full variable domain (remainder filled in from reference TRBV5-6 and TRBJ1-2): DAGVTQSPTHLIKTRGQQVTLRCSPKSGHDTVSWYQQALGQGPQFIFQYYEEEERQRGNFPDRFSGHQFPNYSSELNVNALLLGDSALYLCASSLSTGSGYTFGSGTRLTVV.

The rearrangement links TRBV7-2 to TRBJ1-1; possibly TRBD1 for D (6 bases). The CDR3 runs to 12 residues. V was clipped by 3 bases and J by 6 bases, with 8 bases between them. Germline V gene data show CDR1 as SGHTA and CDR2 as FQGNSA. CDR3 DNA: TGTGCCAGCAGCTTCAGGGGATCTGAAGCTTTCTTT. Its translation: CASSFRGSEAFF.

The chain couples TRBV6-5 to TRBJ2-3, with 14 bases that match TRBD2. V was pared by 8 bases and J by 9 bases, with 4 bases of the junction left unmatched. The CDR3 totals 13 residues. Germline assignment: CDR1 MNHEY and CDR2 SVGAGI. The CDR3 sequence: CASETSGGATQYF. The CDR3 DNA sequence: TGTGCCAGCGAGACTAGCGGGGGGGCAACGCAGTATTTT.

CDR3 sequence reads: CASSQAFLALDRDYNEQFF. CDR3 sequence (DNA): TGTGCCAGCAGCCAAGCGTTTCTCGCCCTGGACAGGGACTACAATGAGCAGTTCTTC. V is TRBV14 and J is TRBJ2-1; TRBD1 agrees at 8 bases. The CDR3 has 19 residues. J lost 3 bases, V lost 1 base, and 14 bases had no gene match. Looked up from germline, CDR1 is SGHDN and CDR2 is FVKESK.

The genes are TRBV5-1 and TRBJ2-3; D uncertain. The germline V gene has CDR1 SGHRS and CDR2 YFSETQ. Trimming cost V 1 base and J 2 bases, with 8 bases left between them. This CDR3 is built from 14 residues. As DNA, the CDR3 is TGCGCCAGCAGCTTGACGAGATACACAGATACGCAGTATTTT. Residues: CASSLTRYTDTQYF.

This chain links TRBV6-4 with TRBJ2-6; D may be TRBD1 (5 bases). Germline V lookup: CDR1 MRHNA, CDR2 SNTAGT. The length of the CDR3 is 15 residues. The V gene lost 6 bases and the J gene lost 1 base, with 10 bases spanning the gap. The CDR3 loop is CASSLDSSGANVLTF. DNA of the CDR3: TGTGCCAGCAGCCTCGACAGTTCTGGGGCCAACGTCCTGACTTTC.

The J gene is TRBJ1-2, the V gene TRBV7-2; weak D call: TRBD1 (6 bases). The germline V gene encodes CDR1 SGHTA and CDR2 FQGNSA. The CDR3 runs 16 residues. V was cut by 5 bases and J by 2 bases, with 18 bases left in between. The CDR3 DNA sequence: TGTGCCAGCAGCCCCTTCCTTATTACAGGGAACTATGGCTACACCTTC. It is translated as CASSPFLITGNYGYTF.

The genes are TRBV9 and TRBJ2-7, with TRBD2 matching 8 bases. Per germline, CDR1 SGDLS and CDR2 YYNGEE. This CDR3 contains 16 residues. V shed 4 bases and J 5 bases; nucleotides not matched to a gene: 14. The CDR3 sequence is CASSPSARGGIDEQYF. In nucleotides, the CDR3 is TGTGCCAGCAGCCCCTCGGCACGGGGGGGCATAGACGAGCAGTACTTC. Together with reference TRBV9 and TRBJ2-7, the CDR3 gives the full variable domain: DSGVTQTPKHLITATGQRVTLRCSPRSGDLSVYWYQQSLDQGLQFLIQYYNGEERAKGNILERFSAQQFPDLHSELNLSSLELGDSALYFCASSPSARGGIDEQYFGPGTRLTVT.

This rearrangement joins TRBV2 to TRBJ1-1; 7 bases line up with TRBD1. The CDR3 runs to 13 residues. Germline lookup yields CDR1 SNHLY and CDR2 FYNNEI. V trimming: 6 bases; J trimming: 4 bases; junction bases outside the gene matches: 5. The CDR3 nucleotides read TGTGCCAGCAGAAGGGGGCAGGGCACTGAAGCTTTCTTT. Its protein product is CASRRGQGTEAFF. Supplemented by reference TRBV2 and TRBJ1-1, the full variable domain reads EPEVTQTPSHQVTQMGQEVILRCVPISNHLYFYWYRQILGQKVEFLVSFYNNEISEKSEIFDDQFSVERPDGSNFTLKIRSTKLEDSAMYFCASRRGQGTEAFFGQGTRLTVV.

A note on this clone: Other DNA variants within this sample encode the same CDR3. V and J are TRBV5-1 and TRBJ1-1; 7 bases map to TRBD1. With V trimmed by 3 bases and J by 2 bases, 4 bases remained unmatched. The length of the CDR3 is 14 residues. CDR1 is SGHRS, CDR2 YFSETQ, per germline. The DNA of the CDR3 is TGCGCCAGCAGCTCGGGACAGTCTAACACTGAAGCTTTCTTT. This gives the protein CASSSGQSNTEAFF.

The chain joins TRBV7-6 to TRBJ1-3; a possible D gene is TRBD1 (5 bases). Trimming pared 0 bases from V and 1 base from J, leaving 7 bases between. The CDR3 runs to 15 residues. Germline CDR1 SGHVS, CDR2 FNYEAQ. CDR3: CASSLAQGSGNTIYF. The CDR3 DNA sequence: TGTGCCAGCAGCTTAGCGCAGGGATCTGGAAACACCATATATTTT.

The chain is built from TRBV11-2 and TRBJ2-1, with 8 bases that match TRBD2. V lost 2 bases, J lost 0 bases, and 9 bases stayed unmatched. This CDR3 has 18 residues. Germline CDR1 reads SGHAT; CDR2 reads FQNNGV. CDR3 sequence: CASSLNRVAGSSYNEQFF. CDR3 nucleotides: TGTGCCAGCAGCTTAAATAGAGTAGCGGGGAGCTCCTACAATGAGCAGTTCTTC.

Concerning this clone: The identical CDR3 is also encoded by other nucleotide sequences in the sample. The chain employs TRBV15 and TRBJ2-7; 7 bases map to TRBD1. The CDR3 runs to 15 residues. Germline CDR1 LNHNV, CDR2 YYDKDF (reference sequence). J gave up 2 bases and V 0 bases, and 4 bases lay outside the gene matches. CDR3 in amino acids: CATSRDRGPPYEQYF. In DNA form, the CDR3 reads TGTGCCACCAGCAGAGATAGGGGGCCCCCCTACGAGCAGTACTTC.

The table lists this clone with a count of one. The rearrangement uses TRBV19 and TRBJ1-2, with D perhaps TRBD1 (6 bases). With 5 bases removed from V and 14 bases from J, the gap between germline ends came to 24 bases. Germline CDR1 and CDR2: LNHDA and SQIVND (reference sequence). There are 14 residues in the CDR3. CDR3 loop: CASSPLERQDRNTF. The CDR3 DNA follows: TGTGCCAGTAGTCCCCTCGAACGACAGGATAGGAATACCTTC.

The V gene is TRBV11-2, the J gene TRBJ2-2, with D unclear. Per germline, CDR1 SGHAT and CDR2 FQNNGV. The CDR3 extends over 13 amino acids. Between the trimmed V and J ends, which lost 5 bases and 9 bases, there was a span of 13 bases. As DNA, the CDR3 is TGTGCCAGCAGCCGGATAATCGGGTGGGAGCTGTTTTTT. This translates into CASSRIIGWELFF.